This TCR beta chain was identified in a study of T cell responses to AZD1222 COVID-19 vaccine (dated by TCRdb to the early 2020s). Study-wide context: TCR sequencing was performed for fewer than 250 trial participants, of whom roughly 200 were given two doses of AZD1222 and approximately 25 were given two doses of MenACWY control vaccine. Enrollment into the trials was organized by age into subgroups of 18-55, 56-69 and 70-plus years, and those subgroups contained about 160, 30 and 59 TCR-sequenced participants, respectively.

Note on this clone: The clone's antigen remains unknown. There are no base qualities to consult, and no much larger clone falls within one base.

Sequences MNHEY (CDR1) and SMNVEV (CDR2) are obtained from the germline V gene (reference sequence). Between the V and J ends, shortened by 1 base and 2 bases respectively, the junction contains 9 bases. The CDR3 goes from the cysteine to the phenylalanine over 14 residues. The CDR3 DNA has 42 bases and is translated from base 1. The research as a whole found: Conclusions about previously exposed vaccinees were limited because only six AZD1222 recipients were SARS-CoV-2 seropositive at baseline. After two AZD1222 doses, spike-specific TCR breadth and depth were significantly higher than at day 0 and than in MenACWY recipients. Reportedly, almost half of the unique spike-specific TCRs recognized epitopes lying outside the regions that are mutated in the B.1.351 and B.1.1.7 variants. Because no samples from the day 14 peak response were available, repertoires could be characterized only after the peak T cell response. Participants were mostly white British and included more females than males, and it was suggested by the authors that clonal diversity may have been underestimated. In the small 56-69-year group, the increase in depth fell short of significance, most likely because of low power. CD4 TCRs associated with the vaccine covered the entire spike protein, and the dominant responses were in regions 160-218 and 743-854.

The sample's time point label, decoded: about 28 days (+/-7) after the second vaccine dose. Because spike-specific TCR depth and breadth did not differ between the two schedules, AZD1222 recipients who got a second dose at roughly 4 weeks were pooled with those who got a second dose at roughly 12 weeks. The vaccinee samples were drawn from two UK trials, COV001 and COV002, one of which was a single-blind randomized controlled phase 2/3 trial testing AZD1222 (ChAdOx1 nCoV-19) in healthy adults. For TCRbeta chain sequencing, PBMC samples from trial participants were taken at day 0 and at day 28 after the second dose. The CDR3 regions of human TCRbeta chains were analyzed by immunosequencing. As for the original processing: TCRs in the repertoires were compared against a reference library of SARS-CoV-2-specific TCRs that had been generated with the MIRA antigen-specificity platform. Breadth meant the fraction of unique TCRs that were SARS-CoV-2-associated, whereas depth meant the fraction of total T cells that were SARS-CoV-2-associated. Each spike-specific TCR was assigned to its reactive spike region and to a CD4 or CD8 class using the MIRA data. Log10-transformed breadth and depth values were compared by one-way ANOVA with Sidak's multiple comparisons tests. This immuneACCESS table, as held by TCRdb, lists in-frame sequences with V and J called but not all clones. Of the missing ones, under half trace to an unresolved V gene in checked studies; the others have no known cause. That table furnishes V, J and clone size, whereas the DNA furnished D and trimming. Recorded for this sample are 90,000 to 130,000 clones; more than 90% of them occurred a single time. 2% to 2.5% of the sample goes to the ten largest clones.

This specimen consisted of peripheral blood, obtained 28 days after the second AZD1222 dose. This clonotype was obtained from an adult who received the AZD1222 COVID-19 vaccine. This chain is built from TRBV27 and TRBJ2-7, with a tentative D gene TRBD1 over 5 matching bases. The CDR3: CASSLWAGTYEQYF. The DNA sequence is TGTGCCAGCAGTTTATGGGCAGGGACCTACGAGCAGTACTTC.